The 23 T cell receptor beta chains below all came from one sample that was sequenced in a study of shared T cell receptors in the human thymus. The method was immunoSEQ multiplex PCR; TCRdb's version includes in-frame clones alone and lacks a portion of them. The repertoire includes about 660,000 clones, approximately 89% of them detected once, and about 0.0094% sits in the top ten. A further study also used this sample, focusing on human thymus T cells.

Sample: thymocytes. Source of these receptors: a boy younger than two with a congenital heart defect.

This clone showed up just once. The rearrangement uses TRBV5-5 and TRBJ1-2; tentatively, D is TRBD1 (5 bases). CDR3 length equals 16 residues. Trimming took 4 bases from V and 4 from J, leaving 20 bases between them. The germline gives CDR1 SGHKS, CDR2 YYEKEE (reference sequence). The CDR3: CASSKAPTGDGYGYTF. In DNA, the CDR3 is TGTGCCAGCAGCAAGGCCCCGACGGGGGATGGCTATGGCTACACCTTC.

The chain employs TRBV5-5 and TRBJ2-6, with TRBD1 identical over 12 bases. The J segment lost 3 bases and the V segment lost 0 bases, leaving 1 base of the junction unmatched. From germline, CDR1 is SGHKS and CDR2 YYEKEE (reference sequence). The CDR3 loop spans 17 amino acids. This CDR3 is CASSLGDRGLGANVLTF. As DNA, the CDR3 is TGTGCCAGCAGCTTGGGGGACAGGGGGCTTGGGGCCAACGTCCTGACTTTC.

The chain couples TRBV5-5 to TRBJ2-7; TRBD1 aligns across 9 bases. J was trimmed by 5 bases and V by 2 bases; bases with no gene match: 5. The length of the CDR3 is 14 residues. CDR1 is SGHKS, CDR2 YYEKEE, per germline (reference sequence). CDR3 bases: TGTGCCAGCAGCTTTGACAGGGGGTGGCACGAGCAGTACTTC. Encoded protein: CASSFDRGWHEQYF.

The table lists this clone with a count of one. V is TRBV7-8 and J is TRBJ2-5, with a tentative D call TRBD1 (6 bases). The V gene lost 5 bases and the J gene lost 4 bases, with 14 bases spanning the gap. The germline V gene has CDR1 SGHVS and CDR2 FQNEAQ. The CDR3 consists of 14 residues. The CDR3 spells CASSAYRERETQYF. The CDR3 bases are TGTGCCAGCAGCGCCTACAGGGAGAGAGAGACCCAGTACTTC. Filled out from reference TRBV7-8 and TRBJ2-5, the complete variable domain reads GAGVSQSPRYKVAKRGQDVALRCDPISGHVSLFWYQQALGQGPEFLTYFQNEAQLDKSGLPSDRFFAERPEGSVSTLKIQRTQQEDSAVYLCASSAYRERETQYFGPGTRLLVL.

This chain joins TRBV7-2 and TRBJ2-3; 8 nucleotides align to TRBD2. This CDR3 contains 16 residues. The V gene's germline CDR1 is SGHTA and CDR2 FQGNSA. Trimming at V came to 5 bases and at J to 4 bases, leaving 11 bases not matched to a gene. Here the CDR3 DNA reads TGTGCCAGCAGCGCCACTAACGGGGGGGCCTCAGATACGCAGTATTTT. Its protein is CASSATNGGASDTQYF.

The chain combines TRBV9 with TRBJ2-5; possibly TRBD2 for D (5 bases). V was shortened by 0 bases and J by 5 bases, with 8 bases between the two germline ends. Looked up from germline, CDR1 is SGDLS and CDR2 is YYNGEE. The length of the CDR3 is 13 residues. The CDR3 DNA reads TGTGCCAGCAGCGTAGGGACTTGGGAGACCCAGTACTTC. Translated, it gives CASSVGTWETQYF.

The J gene is TRBJ1-2, the V gene TRBV7-9, with D hard to call. The CDR3 is 14 amino acids. V dropped 0 bases and J dropped 0 bases, with 5 bases sitting between them. Germline V gene data show CDR1 as SEHNR and CDR2 as FQNEAQ (reference sequence). CDR3 coding DNA: TGTGCCAGCAGCTTAGCCGGGACTAACTATGGCTACACCTTC. As protein: CASSLAGTNYGYTF. Together with reference TRBV7-9 and TRBJ1-2, the CDR3 gives the full variable domain: DTGVSQNPRHKITKRGQNVTFRCDPISEHNRLYWYRQTLGQGPEFLTYFQNEAQLEKSRLLSDRFSAERPKGSFSTLEIQRTEQGDSAMYLCASSLAGTNYGYTFGSGTRLTVV.

This clone was found once. V gene TRBV6-5 combines with J gene TRBJ1-5, with 7 bases lining up with TRBD1. The CDR3 has 14 amino acids. The junction had 9 bases not matched to a gene; V was cut back by 6 bases and J by 7 bases. Germline CDR1 is MNHEY and CDR2 is SVGAGI. CDR3 coding DNA: TGTGCCAGCAGCCCTACAGGGGTCAGGCAGCCCCAGCATTTT. Translated, it gives CASSPTGVRQPQHF.

V and J are TRBV27 and TRBJ2-1; 15 bases align to TRBD2. Trimming removed 6 bases from V and 1 base from J; junction bases left unmatched: 19. CDR1 and CDR2 from the germline V gene are MNHEY and SMNVEV (reference sequence). The CDR3 covers 22 residues. CDR3 sequence (DNA): TGTGCCAGCAGCCCCTCGCTCGCACCGGGACTAGCGGGGGGATCGTCCTACAATGAGCAGTTCTTC. This sequence encodes CASSPSLAPGLAGGSSYNEQFF.

The J gene is TRBJ1-1, the V gene TRBV5-4; no reliable D call. CDR3 length: 16 amino acids. Germline V gives CDR1 SGHNT, CDR2 YYREEE (reference sequence). V was cut by 0 bases and J by 5 bases, with 17 bases left in between. This chain's CDR3 is CASSLERDLRGTEAFF. CDR3 in DNA: TGTGCCAGCAGCTTGGAAAGGGATTTGCGGGGTACTGAAGCTTTCTTT.

The V call is TRBV10-2, the J call TRBJ2-1; 13 nucleotides match TRBD2. The V gene end was trimmed by 6 bases and the J gene end by 5 bases; junction bases not matched to a gene: 10. Per germline, CDR1 WSHSY and CDR2 SAAADI. The CDR3 consists of 17 residues. CDR3: CASRQWTSGRRNNEQFF. The DNA of the CDR3 is TGCGCCAGCAGGCAATGGACTAGCGGGAGACGGAACAATGAGCAGTTCTTC.

This clone has just a few counts. The gene calls are TRBV19 and TRBJ2-7, with 7 bases matching TRBD1. Germline-derived CDR1 and CDR2 are LNHDA and SQIVND (reference sequence). Trimming removed 8 bases from V and 2 bases from J; junction bases left unmatched: 9. The CDR3 contains 14 residues. CDR3: CASGTHRGAYEQYF. CDR3 nucleotides: TGTGCCAGTGGAACCCACAGGGGTGCCTACGAGCAGTACTTC.

The rearrangement links TRBV4-3 to TRBJ1-4, with TRBD1 as a possible D gene (6 bases). This CDR3 is built from 21 residues. The ends were cut back, 0 bases at V and 7 bases at J, with 30 bases in the middle. Germline V gene sequence: CDR1 LGHNA, CDR2 YSLEER. The CDR3 loop is CASSQEAVGGRRKPQSEKLFF. CDR3 nucleotides: TGCGCCAGCAGCCAAGAAGCCGTGGGGGGGCGAAGGAAACCACAATCTGAAAAACTGTTTTTT.

J is TRBJ2-5 and V is TRBV19; D unresolved. The CDR3 extends over 14 amino acids. Germline CDR1 reads LNHDA; CDR2 reads SQIVND (reference sequence). V dropped 0 bases and J dropped 1 base, with 6 bases sitting between them. The CDR3 reads CASSIEGRQETQYF. Here the CDR3 DNA reads TGTGCCAGTAGTATAGAGGGCCGCCAAGAGACCCAGTACTTC.

The rearrangement joins TRBV6-1 to TRBJ1-5, with 7 bases fitting TRBD1. CDR1 MNHNS and CDR2 SASEGT come from the germline V gene. V lost 6 bases and J lost 6; bases outside the gene matches: 11. CDR3 length: 15 residues. The CDR3 protein is CASSDRAKGAQPQHF. CDR3 DNA: TGTGCCAGCAGCGACAGGGCCAAAGGTGCTCAGCCCCAGCATTTT.

CDR3 loop: CASSLPGLSPNEQFF. CDR3 nucleotides: TGCGCCAGCAGCCTGCCGGGACTTTCCCCCAATGAGCAGTTCTTC. The rearrangement joins TRBV5-1 to TRBJ2-1, with D perhaps matching TRBD2 (6 bases). This CDR3 is built from 15 residues. V was shortened by 4 bases and J by 6 bases, with 17 bases between the two germline ends. The V gene's germline CDR1 is SGHRS and CDR2 YFSETQ.

The chain links TRBV5-1 to TRBJ2-3, with D possibly being TRBD1 (6 bases). V lost 4 bases to trimming and J lost 0 bases, with 12 bases between them. Per the germline V gene, CDR1 is SGHRS and CDR2 is YFSETQ. The CDR3 runs to 15 residues. CDR3 amino acids: CASSGRGVSTDTQYF. In DNA, the CDR3 is TGCGCCAGCAGCGGCAGGGGCGTTAGCACAGATACGCAGTATTTT. Full variable domain (rest looked up from reference TRBV5-1 and TRBJ2-3): KAGVTQTPRYLIKTRGQQVTLSCSPISGHRSVSWYQQTPGQGLQFLFEYFSETQRNKGNFPGRFSGRQFSNSRSEMNVSTLELGDSALYLCASSGRGVSTDTQYFGPGTRLTVL.

V is TRBV5-1 and J is TRBJ2-6; D may be TRBD2 (7 bases). Germline CDR1 is SGHRS and CDR2 is YFSETQ. The CDR3 contains 18 residues. The ends were cut back, 3 bases at V and 0 bases at J, with 16 bases in the middle. DNA of the CDR3: TGCGCCAGCAGCTCGCCCCGGGGGGCGGACTCTGGGGCCAACGTCCTGACTTTC. Encoded protein: CASSSPRGADSGANVLTF.

The chain joins TRBV10-1 to TRBJ2-6; 8 bases align to TRBD2. This CDR3 is 17 amino acids long. Germline loops: CDR1 WNHNN, CDR2 SYGVQD (reference sequence). J lost 0 bases, V lost 3 bases, and 4 bases had no gene match. Here the CDR3 DNA reads TGCGCCAGCAGTGAACTAGCGGAACACTCTGGGGCCAACGTCCTGACTTTC. Amino acids: CASSELAEHSGANVLTF.

The chain couples TRBV27 to TRBJ2-7; 7 nucleotides agree with TRBD1. V lost 5 bases and J lost 3; bases outside the gene matches: 13. This CDR3 has 16 amino acids. Germline V gene sequence: CDR1 MNHEY, CDR2 SMNVEV (reference sequence). The CDR3 coding sequence is TGTGCCAGCAGTCTTATACCCGACAGGGTGGACTACGAGCAGTACTTC. Its protein product is CASSLIPDRVDYEQYF.

The rearrangement links TRBV5-6 to TRBJ2-7; a possible D gene is TRBD1 (6 bases). This CDR3 has 15 amino acids. V lost 4 bases to trimming and J lost 1 base, with 15 bases between them. CDR1 SGHDT and CDR2 YYEEEE come from the germline V gene. CDR3 in amino acids: CASSPPDRRSYEQYF. The CDR3 DNA reads as TGTGCCAGCAGCCCCCCTGACAGGAGGTCCTACGAGCAGTACTTC.

This clone was detected a few times. This chain links TRBV4-3 with TRBJ2-5, with D perhaps matching TRBD2 (5 bases). The CDR3 is made up of 19 amino acids. Germline CDR1 and CDR2: LGHNA and YSLEER. V was shortened by 0 bases and J by 0 bases, with 20 bases between the two germline ends. Written as DNA, the CDR3 is TGCGCCAGCAGCCAAGATTCGAGGGTCGGGCGGACTTACCAAGAGACCCAGTACTTC. This gives the protein CASSQDSRVGRTYQETQYF.

The V call is TRBV19, the J call TRBJ1-2, with 10 bases aligning to TRBD1. This CDR3 spans 20 amino acids. Germline assignment: CDR1 LNHDA and CDR2 SQIVND (reference sequence). The trim removed 4 bases at V and 4 bases at J, leaving 21 bases unmatched. The CDR3 protein is CASSRSSPGTGEFRSYGYTF. CDR3 DNA sequence: TGTGCCAGTAGTAGGTCCTCCCCCGGGACAGGGGAGTTTCGTAGCTATGGCTACACCTTC.